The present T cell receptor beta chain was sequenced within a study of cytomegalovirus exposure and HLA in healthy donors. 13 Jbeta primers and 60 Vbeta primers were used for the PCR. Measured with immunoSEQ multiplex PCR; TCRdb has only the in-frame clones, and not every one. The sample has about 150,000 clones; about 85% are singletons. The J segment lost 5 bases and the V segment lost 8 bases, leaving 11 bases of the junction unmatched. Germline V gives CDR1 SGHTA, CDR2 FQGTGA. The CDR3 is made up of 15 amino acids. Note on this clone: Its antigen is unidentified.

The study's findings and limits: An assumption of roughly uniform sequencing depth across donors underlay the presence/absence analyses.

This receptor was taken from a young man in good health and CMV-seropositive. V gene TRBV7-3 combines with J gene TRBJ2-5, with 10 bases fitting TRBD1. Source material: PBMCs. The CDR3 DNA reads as TGTGCCAGCGCCCGACAGGGGGCGCGTAAGGAGACCCAGTACTTC. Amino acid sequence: CASARQGARKETQYF.